This T cell receptor (beta chain) came from a study of cytomegalovirus exposure and HLA in healthy donors. CDR1 is SGHVS and CDR2 is FQNEAQ in the germline V gene. Trimming at V came to 1 base and at J to 6 bases, leaving 2 bases not matched to a gene. The CDR3 spans 14 residues. Concerning this clone itself: What it binds is unknown.

General observations from the study: In a later analysis, HLA-C alleles had the fewest associated TCRs, DRB1 alleles the most. Within the data, a cluster of highly shared sequence variants was likely a sequencing artifact. About 87% or about 30% of the time was how often most TCR beta V segments were productive, according to an earlier analysis. TCR beta sequences reportedly predicted most subjects' HLA-A and HLA-B alleles accurately.

The PCR contained 60 Vbeta and 13 Jbeta primers. Generated by immunoSEQ multiplex PCR, the TCRdb table keeps only in-frame clones and is missing some. The sample consists of about 160,000 clones, 60% to 80% of them appearing once. The rearrangement joins TRBV7-8 to TRBJ1-5, with TRBD1 identical over 8 bases. Material: PBMCs. This clonotype was sampled from a male donor in good health and CMV-seronegative. CDR3 bases: TGTGCCAGCAGCTTAGTGACAGGGGCTCAGCCCCAGCATTTT. Encoded protein: CASSLVTGAQPQHF.